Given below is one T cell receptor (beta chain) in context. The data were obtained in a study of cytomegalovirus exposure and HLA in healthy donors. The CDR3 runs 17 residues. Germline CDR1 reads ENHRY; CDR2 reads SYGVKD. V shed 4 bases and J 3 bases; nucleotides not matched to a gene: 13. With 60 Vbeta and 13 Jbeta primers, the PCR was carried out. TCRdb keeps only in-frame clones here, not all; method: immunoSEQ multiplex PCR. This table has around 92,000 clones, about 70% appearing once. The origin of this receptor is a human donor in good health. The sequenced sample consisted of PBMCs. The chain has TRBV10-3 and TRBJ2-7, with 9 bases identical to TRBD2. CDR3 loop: CAISGVQVGLARYEQYF. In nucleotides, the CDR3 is TGTGCCATCAGTGGGGTACAGGTCGGACTAGCGCGCTACGAGCAGTACTTC.